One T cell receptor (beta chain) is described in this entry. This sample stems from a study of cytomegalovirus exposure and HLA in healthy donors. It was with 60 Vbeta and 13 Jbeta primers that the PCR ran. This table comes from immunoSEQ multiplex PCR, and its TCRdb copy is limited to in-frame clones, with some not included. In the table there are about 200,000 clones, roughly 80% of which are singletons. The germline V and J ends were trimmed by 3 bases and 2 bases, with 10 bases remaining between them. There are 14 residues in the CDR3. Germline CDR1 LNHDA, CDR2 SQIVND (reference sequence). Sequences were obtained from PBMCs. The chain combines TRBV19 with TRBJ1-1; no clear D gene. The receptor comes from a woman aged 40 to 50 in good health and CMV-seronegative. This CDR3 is CASSIGGFNTEAFF. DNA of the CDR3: TGTGCCAGTAGTATCGGCGGATTTAACACTGAAGCTTTCTTT.